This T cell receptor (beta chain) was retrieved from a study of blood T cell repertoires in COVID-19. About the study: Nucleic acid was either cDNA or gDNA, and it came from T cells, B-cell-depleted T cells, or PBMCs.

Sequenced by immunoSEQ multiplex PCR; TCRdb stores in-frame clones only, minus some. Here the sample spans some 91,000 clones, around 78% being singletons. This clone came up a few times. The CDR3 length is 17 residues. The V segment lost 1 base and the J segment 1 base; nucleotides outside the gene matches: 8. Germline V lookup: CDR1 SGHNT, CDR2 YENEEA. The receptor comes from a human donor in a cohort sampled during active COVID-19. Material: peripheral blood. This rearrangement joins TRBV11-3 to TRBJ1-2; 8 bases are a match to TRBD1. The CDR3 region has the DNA TGTGCCAGCAGCTTAGTGTCAGGGGGCCTTATTAACTATGGCTACACCTTC. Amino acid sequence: CASSLVSGGLINYGYTF.